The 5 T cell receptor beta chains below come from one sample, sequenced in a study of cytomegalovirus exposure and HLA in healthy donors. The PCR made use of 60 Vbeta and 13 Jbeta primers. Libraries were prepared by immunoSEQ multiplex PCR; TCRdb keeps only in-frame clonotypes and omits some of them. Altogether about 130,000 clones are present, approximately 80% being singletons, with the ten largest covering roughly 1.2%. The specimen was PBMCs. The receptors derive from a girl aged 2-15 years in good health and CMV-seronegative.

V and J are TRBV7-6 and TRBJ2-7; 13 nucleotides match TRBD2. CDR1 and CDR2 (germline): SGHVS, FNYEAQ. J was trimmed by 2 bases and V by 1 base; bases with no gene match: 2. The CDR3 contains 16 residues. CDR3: CASSLGTSGSAYEQYF. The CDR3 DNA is TGTGCCAGCAGCTTAGGGACTAGCGGGAGCGCCTACGAGCAGTACTTC.

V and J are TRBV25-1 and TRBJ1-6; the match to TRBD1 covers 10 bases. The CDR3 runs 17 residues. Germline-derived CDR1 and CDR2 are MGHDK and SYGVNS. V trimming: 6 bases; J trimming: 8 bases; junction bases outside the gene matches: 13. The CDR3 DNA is TGTGCCAGCAGGCCCCGGGACAGGGGCCTGTATGATTCACCCCTCCACTTT. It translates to CASRPRDRGLYDSPLHF.

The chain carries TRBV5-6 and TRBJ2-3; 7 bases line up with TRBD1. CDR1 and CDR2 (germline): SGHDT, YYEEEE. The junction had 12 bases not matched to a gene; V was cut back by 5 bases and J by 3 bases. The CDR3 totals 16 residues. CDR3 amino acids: CASSLERGPETDTQYF. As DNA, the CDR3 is TGTGCCAGCAGTCTGGAGAGGGGGCCGGAGACAGATACGCAGTATTTT.

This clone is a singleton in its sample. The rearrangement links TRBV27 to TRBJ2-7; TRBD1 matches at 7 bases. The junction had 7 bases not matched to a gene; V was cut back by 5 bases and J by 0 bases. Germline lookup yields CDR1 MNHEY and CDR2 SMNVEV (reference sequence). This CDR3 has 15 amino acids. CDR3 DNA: TGTGCCAGCAGTATAAGGACAGGCGGCTCCTACGAGCAGTACTTC. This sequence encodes CASSIRTGGSYEQYF.

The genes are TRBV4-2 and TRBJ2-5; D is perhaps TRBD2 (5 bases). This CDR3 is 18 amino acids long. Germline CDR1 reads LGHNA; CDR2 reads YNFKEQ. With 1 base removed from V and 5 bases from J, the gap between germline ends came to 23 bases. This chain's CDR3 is CASSQGRVTGKKWETQYF. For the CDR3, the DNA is TGTGCCAGCAGCCAAGGAAGGGTTACCGGGAAAAAATGGGAGACCCAGTACTTC.